The sequence of this T cell receptor (beta chain) was determined in a study of vaccination and CD4 T cells after COVID-19. At the level of the study: Sampling post-COVID took place a median around 100 days after diagnosis (range 35 to 161).

Treatment defined: roughly 11-day PBMC culture with coronavirus spike peptide pools or control peptides (ViraFEST assay). Trimming cost V 5 bases and J 2 bases; bases outside gene matches: 13. The CDR3 loop spans 17 amino acids. Looked up from germline, CDR1 is LNHDA and CDR2 is SQIVND (reference sequence). Oncomine TCR Beta short-read sequencing was applied to DNA from cultured CD4+ T cells. TCRdb processed the PCR reads anew with MiXCR; each CDR3 protein has one entry. Of around 20,000 distinct CDR3 sequences detected, 48% appear once; the ten largest clones hold around 5.5%. In regard to this clonotype: Its antigen remains unidentified.

The chain has TRBV19 and TRBJ2-3; 7 positions agree with TRBD1. The material sequenced was CD4+ T cells from blood, cultured in vitro. This clonotype was sampled from a human donor who had recovered from COVID-19. The CDR3: CASSSSGQLKFTDTQYF. The CDR3 region has the DNA TGTGCCAGTAGTTCCTCGGGACAGCTAAAATTCACAGATACGCAGTATTTT.